A selection of T cell receptor beta chains follows, all from one sample in a study of CD8 T cells in ankylosing spondylitis. One entry per CDR3 protein, called by TCRdb with MiXCR from the 5' RACE reads. The repertoire holds 250,000 or so distinct CDR3 sequences, with around 25% as singletons. Sequenced sample: blood, either unsorted or a sorted T cell fraction (not recorded which). The receptors come from a male donor with ankylosing spondylitis or in good health (not recorded which). Both conserved end residues are part of each CDR3. D genes are given only for firm matches. Clone sizes are given selectively: once, few, many, or a class where the clone is expanded.

size	D	V	J	CDR3	DNA
few	TRBD2	TRBV12-3/TRBV12-4	TRBJ2-3	CASSRSGGSDTQYF	TGTGCCAGCAGTCGTAGCGGGGGGTCAGATACGCAGTATTTT
many	.	TRBV29-1	TRBJ2-7	CSVVPDEQYF	TGCAGCGTTGTCCCGGATGAGCAGTACTTC
many	.	TRBV20-1	TRBJ1-6	CSARKGYNSPLHF	TGCAGTGCTAGAAAGGGGTACAATTCACCCCTCCACTTT
.	.	TRBV2	TRBJ1-1	CASSELGEAFF	TGTGCCAGCAGTGAATTAGGTGAAGCTTTCTTT
many	.	TRBV29-1	TRBJ1-1	CSVEVSTRTNTEAFF	TGCAGCGTTGAGGTGAGCACAAGAACGAACACTGAAGCTTTCTTT
.	TRBD2	TRBV6-1	TRBJ2-5	CASRGVSGGAAPIQETQYF	TGTGCCAGCAGAGGGGTTAGCGGGGGGGCCGCTCCAATCCAAGAGACCCAGTACTTC
many	TRBD1	TRBV5-1	TRBJ1-4	CASSVTGQAGEKLFF	TGCGCCAGCAGCGTAACTGGACAGGCAGGTGAAAAACTGTTTTTT
.	.	TRBV20-1	TRBJ2-1	CSASPWTFSAHNEQFF	TGCAGTGCTAGTCCCTGGACTTTCTCGGCCCACAATGAGCAGTTCTTC
few	TRBD2	TRBV20-1	TRBJ2-7	CSAYQLAGYPYEQYF	TGCAGTGCCTACCAACTAGCGGGCTACCCCTACGAGCAGTACTTC
.	.	TRBV27	TRBJ1-6	CASSYGGANLLPLHF	TGTGCCAGCAGCTACGGCGGGGCCAATTTACTACCCCTCCACTTT